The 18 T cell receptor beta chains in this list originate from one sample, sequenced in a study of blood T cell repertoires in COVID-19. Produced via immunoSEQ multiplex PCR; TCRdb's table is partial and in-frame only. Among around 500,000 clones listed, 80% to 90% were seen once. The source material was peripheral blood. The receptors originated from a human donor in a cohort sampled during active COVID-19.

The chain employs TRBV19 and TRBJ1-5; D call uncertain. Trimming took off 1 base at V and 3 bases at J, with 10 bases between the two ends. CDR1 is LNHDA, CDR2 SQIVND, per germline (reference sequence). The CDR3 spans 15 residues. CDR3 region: CASSIATQPNQPQHF. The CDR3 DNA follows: TGTGCCAGTAGTATAGCTACACAGCCCAATCAGCCCCAGCATTTT.

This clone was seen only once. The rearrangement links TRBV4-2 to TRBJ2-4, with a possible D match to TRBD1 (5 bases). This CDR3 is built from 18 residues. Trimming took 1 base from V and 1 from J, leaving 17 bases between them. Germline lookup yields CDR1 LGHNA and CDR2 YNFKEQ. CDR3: CASSQVRLQGSAKNIQYF. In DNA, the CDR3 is TGTGCCAGCAGCCAAGTGAGACTCCAGGGTTCCGCCAAAAACATTCAGTACTTC.

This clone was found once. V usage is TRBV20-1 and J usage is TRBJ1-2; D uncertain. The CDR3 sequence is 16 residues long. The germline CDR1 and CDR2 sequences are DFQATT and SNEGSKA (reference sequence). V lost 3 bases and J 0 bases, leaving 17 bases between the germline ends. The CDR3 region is CSASRPGTFSNYGYTF. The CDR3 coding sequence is TGCAGTGCTAGTAGGCCAGGTACATTTTCTAACTATGGCTACACCTTC.

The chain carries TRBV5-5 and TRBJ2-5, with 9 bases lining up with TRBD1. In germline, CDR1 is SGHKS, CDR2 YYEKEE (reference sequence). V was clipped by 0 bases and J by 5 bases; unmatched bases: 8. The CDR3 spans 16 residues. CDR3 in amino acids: CASSLGDRVFGETQYF. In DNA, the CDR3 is TGTGCCAGCAGCTTGGGGGACAGGGTTTTTGGGGAGACCCAGTACTTC.

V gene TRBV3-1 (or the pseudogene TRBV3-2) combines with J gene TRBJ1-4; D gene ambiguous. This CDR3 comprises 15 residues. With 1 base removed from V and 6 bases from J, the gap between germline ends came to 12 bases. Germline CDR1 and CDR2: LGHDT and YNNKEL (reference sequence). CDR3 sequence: CASSQGIQPDEKLFF. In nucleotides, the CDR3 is TGTGCCAGCAGCCAAGGGATACAGCCGGATGAAAAACTGTTTTTT.

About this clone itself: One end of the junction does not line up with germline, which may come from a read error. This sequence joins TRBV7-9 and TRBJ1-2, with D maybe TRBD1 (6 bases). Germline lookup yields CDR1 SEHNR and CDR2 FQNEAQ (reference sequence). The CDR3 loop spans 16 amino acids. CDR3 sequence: CASILQGMASMGGYTF. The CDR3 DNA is TGTGCCAGCATCTTACAGGGTATGGCCTCGATGGGTGGCTACACCTTC. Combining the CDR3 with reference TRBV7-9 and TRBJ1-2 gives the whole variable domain DTGVSQNPRHKITKRGQNVTFRCDPISEHNRLYWYRQTLGQGPEFLTYFQNEAQLEKSRLLSDRFSAERPKGSFSTLEIQRTEQGDSAMYLCASILQGMASMGGYTFGSGTRLTVV.

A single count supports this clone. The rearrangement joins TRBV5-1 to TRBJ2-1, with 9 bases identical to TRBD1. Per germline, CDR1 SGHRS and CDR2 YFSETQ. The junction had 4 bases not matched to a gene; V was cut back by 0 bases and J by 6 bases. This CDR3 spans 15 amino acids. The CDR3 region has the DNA TGCGCCAGCAGCTTGGTCAGGACAGGGGCCAATGAGCAGTTCTTC. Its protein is CASSLVRTGANEQFF.

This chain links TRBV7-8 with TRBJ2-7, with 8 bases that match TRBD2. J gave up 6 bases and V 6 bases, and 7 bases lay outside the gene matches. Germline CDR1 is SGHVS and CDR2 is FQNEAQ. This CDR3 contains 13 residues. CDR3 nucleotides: TGTGCCAGCAGTTCCGGGACTAGTGGCGAGCAGTACTTC. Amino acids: CASSSGTSGEQYF.

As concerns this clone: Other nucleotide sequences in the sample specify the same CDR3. The CDR3 region has the DNA TGCAGTGCTAGTTCCGGGAGCCCCTCCTACGAGCAGTACTTC. It specifies CSASSGSPSYEQYF. The V call is TRBV20-1, the J call TRBJ2-7, with TRBD2 as a possible D gene (6 bases). The CDR3 has 14 residues. CDR1 and CDR2 from the germline V gene are DFQATT and SNEGSKA (reference sequence). V was shortened by 3 bases and J by 0 bases, with 12 bases between the two germline ends.

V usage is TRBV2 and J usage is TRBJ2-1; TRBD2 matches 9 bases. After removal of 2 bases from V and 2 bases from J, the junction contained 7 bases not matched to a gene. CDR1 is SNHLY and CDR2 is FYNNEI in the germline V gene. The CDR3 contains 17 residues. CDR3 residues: CASSESPAGGPYNEQFF. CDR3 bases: TGTGCCAGCAGTGAAAGCCCTGCGGGAGGGCCCTACAATGAGCAGTTCTTC.

Here the CDR3 reads CASRDRDNSPLHF. CDR3 in DNA: TGTGCCAGCAGGGACAGAGATAATTCACCCCTCCACTTT. This chain uses TRBV6-5 with TRBJ1-6; maybe TRBD1 (6 bases). There are 13 residues in the CDR3. The V gene lost 6 bases and the J gene lost 5 bases, with 8 bases spanning the gap. Germline V gives CDR1 MNHEY, CDR2 SVGAGI.

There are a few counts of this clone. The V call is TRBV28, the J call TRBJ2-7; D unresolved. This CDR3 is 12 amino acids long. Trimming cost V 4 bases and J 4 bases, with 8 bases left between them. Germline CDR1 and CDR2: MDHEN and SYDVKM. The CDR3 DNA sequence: TGTGCCAGCAGTTCTATCCCTTACGAGCAGTACTTC. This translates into CASSSIPYEQYF. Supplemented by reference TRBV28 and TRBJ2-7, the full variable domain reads DVKVTQSSRYLVKRTGEKVFLECVQDMDHENMFWYRQDPGLGLRLIYFSYDVKMKEKGDIPEGYSVSREKKERFSLILESASTNQTSMYLCASSSIPYEQYFGPGTRLTVT.

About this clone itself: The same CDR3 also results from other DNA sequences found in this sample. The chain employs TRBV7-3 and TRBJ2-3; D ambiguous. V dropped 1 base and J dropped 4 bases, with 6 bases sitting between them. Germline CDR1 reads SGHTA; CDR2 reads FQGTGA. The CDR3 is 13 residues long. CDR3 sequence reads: CASSLNRADTQYF. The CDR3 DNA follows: TGTGCCAGCAGCTTAAATAGAGCAGATACGCAGTATTTT.

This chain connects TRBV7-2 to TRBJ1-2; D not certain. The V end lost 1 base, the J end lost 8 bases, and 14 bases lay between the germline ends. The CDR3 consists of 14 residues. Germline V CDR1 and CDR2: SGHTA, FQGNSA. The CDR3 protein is CASSLGGWVGGYTF. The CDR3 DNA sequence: TGTGCCAGCAGCTTAGGAGGGTGGGTAGGAGGCTACACCTTC. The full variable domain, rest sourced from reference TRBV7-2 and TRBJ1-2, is GAGVSQSPSNKVTEKGKDVELRCDPISGHTALYWYRQSLGQGLEFLIYFQGNSAPDKSGLPSDRFSAERTGGSVSTLTIQRTQQEDSAVYLCASSLGGWVGGYTFGSGTRLTVV.

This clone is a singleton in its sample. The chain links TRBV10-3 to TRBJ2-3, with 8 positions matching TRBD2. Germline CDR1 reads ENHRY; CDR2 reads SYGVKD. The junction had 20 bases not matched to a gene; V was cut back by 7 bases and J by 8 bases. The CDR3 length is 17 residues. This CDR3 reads CAIIPTWGREAPGTQYF. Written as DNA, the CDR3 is TGTGCCATCATTCCAACGTGGGGGCGGGAGGCCCCAGGTACGCAGTATTTT.

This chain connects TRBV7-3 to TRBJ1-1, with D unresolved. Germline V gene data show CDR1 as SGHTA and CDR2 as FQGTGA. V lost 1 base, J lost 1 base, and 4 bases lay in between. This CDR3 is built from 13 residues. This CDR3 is CASSLMANTEAFF. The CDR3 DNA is TGTGCCAGCAGCTTAATGGCGAACACTGAAGCTTTCTTT.

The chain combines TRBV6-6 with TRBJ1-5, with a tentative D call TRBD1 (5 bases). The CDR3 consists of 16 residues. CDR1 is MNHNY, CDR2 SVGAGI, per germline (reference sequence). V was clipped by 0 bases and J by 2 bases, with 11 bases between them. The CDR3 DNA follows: TGTGCCAGCAGTTACTCTGGGGCGCAAGGCAATCAGCCCCAGCATTTT. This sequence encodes CASSYSGAQGNQPQHF.

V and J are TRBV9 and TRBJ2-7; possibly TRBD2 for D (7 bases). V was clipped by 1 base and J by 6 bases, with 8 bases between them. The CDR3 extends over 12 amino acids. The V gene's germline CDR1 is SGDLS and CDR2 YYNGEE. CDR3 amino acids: CASSVRGGEQYF. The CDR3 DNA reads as TGTGCCAGCAGCGTAAGGGGGGGCGAGCAGTACTTC.